This T cell receptor beta chain stems from a study of CD8 T cells in ankylosing spondylitis. Whole-study findings and limits: A motif of several highly homologous TCR beta variants was seen as apparently characteristic of ankylosing spondylitis blood.

TCRdb used MiXCR to reprocess the 5' RACE reads, holding one entry per CDR3 protein. Seen here are under 250,000 distinct CDR3 sequences, about 7% observed once, and the top ten hold 14%. This clonotype was counted ten times or more. Its matching antigen is unknown. Sample: blood, either unsorted or a sorted T cell fraction (not recorded which). The receptor was isolated from a male donor with ankylosing spondylitis.

The CDR3 loop reads CASSQDLEEKLFF. The DNA for the CDR3 is TGCGCCAGCAGCCAAGACTTGGAGGAAAAACTGTTTTTT. The chain employs TRBV4-3 and TRBJ1-4, with no clear D. CDR3 length: 13 residues. Germline values: CDR1 LGHNA, CDR2 YSLEER. Trimming cost V 0 bases and J 8 bases, with 7 bases left between them.